Presented here are 30 T cell receptor beta chains from one specimen sequenced in a study of T-cell reconstitution after alpha-beta-depleted transplantation in children. Preparing the TCRbeta library involved the use of unique molecular identifiers. TCRdb re-derived calls from the PCR reads in MiXCR, one entry per CDR3 protein. In the table there are 200,000 to 250,000 distinct CDR3 sequences, about 9.6% of which are singletons. Sequences were derived from PBMCs from the stem cell graft donor, sampled from the stem cell graft. These receptors originate from a human donor who donated a stem cell graft to a child with SCID.

This clonotype was counted ten times or more. The chain couples TRBV28 to TRBJ2-3; 8 nucleotides match TRBD2. The length of the CDR3 is 16 residues. J lost 2 bases, V lost 6 bases, and 10 bases had no gene match. Germline V gene lookup returns CDR1 MDHEN and CDR2 SYDVKM. The CDR3 DNA follows: TGTGCCAGCAGGGACGGAGGACTAGCCTTCACAGATACGCAGTATTTT. Protein: CASRDGGLAFTDTQYF.

Notes on this clonotype: A read error may explain this, as a much larger clone is one base away. This chain joins TRBV12-3 or TRBV12-4 and TRBJ1-5; D possibly corresponds to TRBD1 (6 bases). This CDR3 is 15 amino acids long. Trimming took off 7 bases at V and 6 bases at J, with 19 bases between the two ends. The CDR3 here is CASTAQARGGQPQHF. The CDR3 coding sequence is TGTGCCAGCACCGCACAGGCACGAGGGGGTCAGCCCCAGCATTTT.

This clonotype showed up just a few times. The chain uses TRBV20-1 and TRBJ1-5, with 8 nucleotides matching TRBD1. With 5 bases clipped from V and 11 bases from J, the junction kept 14 bases outside the gene matches. The CDR3 spans 14 residues. The V gene's germline CDR1 is DFQATT and CDR2 SNEGSKA (reference sequence). CDR3 nucleotides: TGCAGTGCTGGGACAGGCTCCTCCAATGGAGCCCAGCATTTT. Protein product: CSAGTGSSNGAQHF.

The chain joins TRBV7-8 to TRBJ2-1, with 7 bases aligning to TRBD1. Germline trimming cut 2 bases from V and 4 bases from J; bases unmatched to any gene: 2. This CDR3 comprises 14 residues. In germline, CDR1 is SGHVS, CDR2 FQNEAQ. CDR3 protein: CASSLRDRYNEQFF. The CDR3 DNA is TGTGCCAGCAGCTTAAGGGACAGATACAATGAGCAGTTCTTC.

This clonotype was counted between two and nine times. The V and J genes are TRBV18 and TRBJ1-1, with D hard to call. Between the trimmed V and J ends, which lost 6 bases and 2 bases, there was a span of 13 bases. This CDR3 comprises 14 residues. Germline V gene sequence: CDR1 KGHSH, CDR2 LQKENI. The CDR3 region has the DNA TGTGCCAGCTCCCCTACACAGTTAAACACTGAAGCTTTCTTT. The encoded protein is CASSPTQLNTEAFF.

This clonotype was recorded at least ten times. V usage is TRBV7-8 and J usage is TRBJ2-4; D possibly corresponds to TRBD1 (6 bases). CDR3 length equals 16 residues. V lost 5 bases to trimming and J lost 0 bases, with 14 bases between them. Germline V gene lookup returns CDR1 SGHVS and CDR2 FQNEAQ. Written as DNA, the CDR3 is TGTGCCAGCAGCACCCACAGGGTCGAAGCCAAAAACATTCAGTACTTC. This encodes CASSTHRVEAKNIQYF.

In its sample, this clonotype was seen many times. Here the CDR3 DNA reads TGTGCCAGCAAGAGCCGGGAGCCGTTTAACTATGGCTACACCTTC. Protein sequence: CASKSREPFNYGYTF. V is TRBV28 and J is TRBJ1-2; D is undetermined. CDR1 is MDHEN, CDR2 SYDVKM, per germline. V was pared by 7 bases and J by 1 base, with 16 bases between. This CDR3 comprises 15 residues.

J is TRBJ1-3 and V is TRBV5-4; D ambiguous. V was shortened by 1 base and J by 2 bases, with 13 bases between the two germline ends. Germline values: CDR1 SGHNT, CDR2 YYREEE (reference sequence). The CDR3 extends over 16 amino acids. This CDR3 is CASSLRPAETGNTIYF. CDR3 sequence (DNA): TGTGCCAGCAGCTTGAGACCGGCGGAGACTGGAAACACCATATATTTT.

There are many counts of this clonotype. V and J are TRBV3-1 and TRBJ2-1; possibly TRBD1 for D (6 bases). V was pared by 4 bases and J by 5 bases, with 9 bases between. Per the germline V gene, CDR1 is LGHDT and CDR2 is YNNKEL (reference sequence). The CDR3 runs to 13 residues. The CDR3 nucleotides are TGTGCCAGCAGCCGCCGGGACAACAATGAGCAGTTCTTC. It translates to CASSRRDNNEQFF.

In its sample, this clonotype was seen many times. V and J are TRBV6-1 and TRBJ2-3; 10 bases agree with TRBD2. The CDR3 length is 16 residues. The germline V gene has CDR1 MNHNS and CDR2 SASEGT. Unmatched junction bases numbered 6, after V lost 4 bases and J lost 2 bases. CDR3 residues: CASSAASGGYTDTQYF. The CDR3 DNA reads TGTGCCAGCAGTGCCGCTAGCGGGGGTTACACAGATACGCAGTATTTT.

This clonotype has a count of ten or more. V usage is TRBV20-1 and J usage is TRBJ2-7; 7 positions match TRBD1. Per the germline V gene, CDR1 is DFQATT and CDR2 is SNEGSKA (reference sequence). There are 14 residues in the CDR3. V was pared by 1 base and J by 3 bases, with 6 bases of the junction left unmatched. CDR3 sequence (DNA): TGCAGTGCTAGAGCTAGACAGGGCTACTACGAGCAGTACTTC. It encodes CSARARQGYYEQYF.

This clonotype showed up many times. V gene TRBV9 combines with J gene TRBJ2-7; the D gene is possibly TRBD1 (5 bases). The CDR3 sequence is 15 residues long. Germline CDR1 is SGDLS and CDR2 is YYNGEE. V lost 0 bases and J 4 bases, leaving 14 bases between the germline ends. The CDR3 loop reads CASSVEPQGRYEQYF. The CDR3 coding sequence is TGTGCCAGCAGCGTAGAACCCCAGGGTCGGTACGAGCAGTACTTC.

This clonotype was seen ten or more times. The V and J genes are TRBV2 and TRBJ1-1, with D possibly TRBD1 on 5 matching bases. Germline V CDR1 and CDR2: SNHLY, FYNNEI. V was shortened by 4 bases and J by 5 bases, with 17 bases between the two germline ends. The CDR3 spans 15 residues. The CDR3 coding sequence is TGTGCCAGCAGTGCTTTAGAGGGGTTCCAGACTGAAGCTTTCTTT. This gives the protein CASSALEGFQTEAFF.

This clonotype turned up a few times. The chain links TRBV20-1 to TRBJ1-1, with TRBD1 matching 8 bases. Per germline, CDR1 DFQATT and CDR2 SNEGSKA (reference sequence). With V trimmed by 3 bases and J by 2 bases, 5 bases remained unmatched. The CDR3 has 14 amino acids. The CDR3 nucleotides read TGCAGTGCTAGGTCACAGGGGGGCAACACTGAAGCTTTCTTT. This codes for CSARSQGGNTEAFF.

The chain uses TRBV7-9 and TRBJ2-2; perhaps D is TRBD1 or TRBD2 (5 bases each). The CDR3 is made up of 14 amino acids. Between the trimmed V and J ends, which lost 5 bases and 3 bases, there was a span of 10 bases. CDR1 is SEHNR and CDR2 is FQNEAQ in the germline V gene (reference sequence). The CDR3 DNA reads as TGTGCCAGCAGCCGGGACCGATACACCGGGGAGCTGTTTTTT. It is translated as CASSRDRYTGELFF.

This clonotype was recorded many times. The J gene is TRBJ1-2, the V gene TRBV7-2, with unresolved D. The V gene's germline CDR1 is SGHTA and CDR2 FQGNSA. The CDR3 extends over 10 amino acids. Deletions cut 2 bases from V and 8 bases from J, with 3 bases between. CDR3 nucleotide sequence: TGTGCCAGCAGCTTAAGGGGCTACACCTTC. It is translated as CASSLRGYTF.

In this sample, this clonotype turned up many times. The chain links TRBV5-1 to TRBJ2-1, with a possible D match to TRBD2 (5 bases). CDR3 length equals 14 residues. Germline V CDR1 and CDR2: SGHRS, YFSETQ. V lost 4 bases, J lost 0 bases, and 8 bases lay in between. The CDR3 sequence: CASSEDFSYNEQFF. The CDR3 DNA is TGCGCCAGCAGCGAGGACTTCTCCTACAATGAGCAGTTCTTC. The entire variable domain, with the rest obtained from reference TRBV5-1 and TRBJ2-1, is as follows: KAGVTQTPRYLIKTRGQQVTLSCSPISGHRSVSWYQQTPGQGLQFLFEYFSETQRNKGNFPGRFSGRQFSNSRSEMNVSTLELGDSALYLCASSEDFSYNEQFFGPGTRLTVL.

The chain has TRBV7-9 and TRBJ2-7, with a weak D call TRBD2 (5 bases). CDR1 is SEHNR and CDR2 is FQNEAQ in the germline V gene (reference sequence). Trimming cost V 3 bases and J 5 bases, with 17 bases left between them. The CDR3 is 15 amino acids. The CDR3: CASSFAGGLFNEQYF. The CDR3 nucleotides read TGTGCCAGCAGCTTTGCGGGCGGGTTATTCAACGAGCAGTACTTC.

This clonotype was detected many times. This rearrangement joins TRBV12-3 or TRBV12-4 to TRBJ1-1; D not resolved. CDR3 length: 12 amino acids. V was pared by 3 bases and J by 5 bases, with 7 bases between. The CDR3 DNA is TGTGCCAGCAGTTTGTGGAGTACTGAAGCTTTCTTT. This gives the protein CASSLWSTEAFF.

The chain recombines TRBV6-5 with TRBJ2-7; D is undetermined. Trimming shortened V by 0 bases and J by 2 bases, and 14 bases separated the two germline ends. Germline CDR1 and CDR2: MNHEY and SVGAGI. The CDR3 runs to 16 residues. The DNA of the CDR3 is TGTGCCAGCAGTTACTCCGGCAGAGCTGAGGCCTACGAGCAGTACTTC. As protein: CASSYSGRAEAYEQYF.

There are many counts of this clonotype. V usage is TRBV5-5 and J usage is TRBJ1-1; a possible D gene is TRBD1 (5 bases). This CDR3 has 13 residues. Germline V gene data show CDR1 as SGHKS and CDR2 as YYEKEE (reference sequence). Trimming took 7 bases from V and 5 from J, leaving 15 bases between them. This chain's CDR3 is CASRSTGVTEAFF. For the CDR3, the DNA is TGTGCCAGCCGCTCCACGGGGGTGACTGAAGCTTTCTTT.

This clonotype was seen repeatedly, ten times or more. The chain is built from TRBV9 and TRBJ1-3; possibly TRBD1 for D (5 bases). This CDR3 has 15 residues. CDR1 and CDR2 from the germline V gene are SGDLS and YYNGEE. Trimming shortened V by 3 bases and J by 2 bases, and 12 bases separated the two germline ends. The CDR3 region has the DNA TGTGCCAGCAGCGCCATGCAGGGTACTGGAAACACCATATATTTT. Residues: CASSAMQGTGNTIYF.

This clonotype has at least ten counts. The chain employs TRBV20-1 and TRBJ2-2; D may be TRBD1 (6 bases). The germline gives CDR1 DFQATT, CDR2 SNEGSKA (reference sequence). The CDR3 sequence is 13 residues long. CDR3 sequence reads: CSTRQVNTGELFF. CDR3 nucleotide sequence: TGCAGCACGAGACAGGTGAACACCGGGGAGCTGTTTTTT.

This clonotype was picked up many times. This chain links TRBV12-3 or TRBV12-4 with TRBJ1-1; D unclear. The CDR3 is 14 amino acids. Trimming pared 9 bases from V and 0 bases from J, leaving 14 bases between. The CDR3 bases are TGTGCCAGTCTCGAGGAGGGAATGAACACTGAAGCTTTCTTT. The encoded protein is CASLEEGMNTEAFF.

About this clonotype itself: This may arise from a read error, as a much more abundant clone is one base away. The chain has TRBV29-1 and TRBJ2-7; D may be TRBD2 (5 bases). Deletions cut 1 base from V and 5 bases from J, with 12 bases between. The CDR3 is 13 residues long. Looked up from germline, CDR1 is SQVTM and CDR2 is ANQGSEA. The CDR3: CSVEGKGVHEQYF. CDR3 nucleotides: TGCAGCGTTGAAGGTAAGGGAGTCCACGAGCAGTACTTC.

In regard to this clonotype: A much larger clone differs by one base, so this may be a read error. V gene TRBV7-3 combines with J gene TRBJ1-1; D gene unclear. V lost 3 bases, J lost 8 bases, and 13 bases lay in between. There are 13 residues in the CDR3. Germline loops: CDR1 SGHTA, CDR2 FQGTGA. The CDR3 spells CASSFSLGEEAFF. CDR3 in DNA: TGTGCCAGCAGCTTTTCTCTGGGTGAAGAAGCTTTCTTT.

The V and J genes are TRBV18 and TRBJ1-4; D not resolved. Per the germline V gene, CDR1 is KGHSH and CDR2 is LQKENI. V was clipped by 3 bases and J by 0 bases, with 8 bases between them. The CDR3 runs to 15 residues. The CDR3 DNA is TGTGCCAGCTCACCGGGATCGGCAACTAATGAAAAACTGTTTTTT. Its translation is CASSPGSATNEKLFF.

This clonotype was counted a few times. The J gene is TRBJ2-3, the V gene TRBV5-1; D tentatively fits TRBD1 or TRBD2 (6 bases each). V was clipped by 4 bases and J by 3 bases, with 24 bases between them. CDR3 length: 18 amino acids. The germline V gene has CDR1 SGHRS and CDR2 YFSETQ. CDR3 nucleotides: TGCGCCAGCAGCCCCCGTCTTGTGGTGGGGGGCCGGACAGATACGCAGTATTTT. This codes for CASSPRLVVGGRTDTQYF.

This clonotype occurred many times. V usage is TRBV7-8 and J usage is TRBJ1-6; D might be TRBD1 (5 bases). Germline values: CDR1 SGHVS, CDR2 FQNEAQ. V was trimmed by 4 bases and J by 4 bases, leaving 8 bases between them. This CDR3 has 14 amino acids. Here the CDR3 DNA reads TGTGCCAGCAGCTCTAGACAGTATAATTCACCCCTCCACTTT. Protein: CASSSRQYNSPLHF.

About this clonotype itself: A much larger clone differs from this one at a single base, so this may be a read error. The chain couples TRBV6-4 to TRBJ1-1; a possible D gene is TRBD1 (6 bases). CDR3 length equals 18 residues. Germline V gene lookup returns CDR1 MRHNA and CDR2 SNTAGT. This chain's CDR3 is CACSPGLRGLRHNTEAFF. The CDR3 nucleotides are TGTGCCTGCAGTCCCGGACTTCGGGGGCTTCGCCATAACACTGAAGCTTTCTTT.